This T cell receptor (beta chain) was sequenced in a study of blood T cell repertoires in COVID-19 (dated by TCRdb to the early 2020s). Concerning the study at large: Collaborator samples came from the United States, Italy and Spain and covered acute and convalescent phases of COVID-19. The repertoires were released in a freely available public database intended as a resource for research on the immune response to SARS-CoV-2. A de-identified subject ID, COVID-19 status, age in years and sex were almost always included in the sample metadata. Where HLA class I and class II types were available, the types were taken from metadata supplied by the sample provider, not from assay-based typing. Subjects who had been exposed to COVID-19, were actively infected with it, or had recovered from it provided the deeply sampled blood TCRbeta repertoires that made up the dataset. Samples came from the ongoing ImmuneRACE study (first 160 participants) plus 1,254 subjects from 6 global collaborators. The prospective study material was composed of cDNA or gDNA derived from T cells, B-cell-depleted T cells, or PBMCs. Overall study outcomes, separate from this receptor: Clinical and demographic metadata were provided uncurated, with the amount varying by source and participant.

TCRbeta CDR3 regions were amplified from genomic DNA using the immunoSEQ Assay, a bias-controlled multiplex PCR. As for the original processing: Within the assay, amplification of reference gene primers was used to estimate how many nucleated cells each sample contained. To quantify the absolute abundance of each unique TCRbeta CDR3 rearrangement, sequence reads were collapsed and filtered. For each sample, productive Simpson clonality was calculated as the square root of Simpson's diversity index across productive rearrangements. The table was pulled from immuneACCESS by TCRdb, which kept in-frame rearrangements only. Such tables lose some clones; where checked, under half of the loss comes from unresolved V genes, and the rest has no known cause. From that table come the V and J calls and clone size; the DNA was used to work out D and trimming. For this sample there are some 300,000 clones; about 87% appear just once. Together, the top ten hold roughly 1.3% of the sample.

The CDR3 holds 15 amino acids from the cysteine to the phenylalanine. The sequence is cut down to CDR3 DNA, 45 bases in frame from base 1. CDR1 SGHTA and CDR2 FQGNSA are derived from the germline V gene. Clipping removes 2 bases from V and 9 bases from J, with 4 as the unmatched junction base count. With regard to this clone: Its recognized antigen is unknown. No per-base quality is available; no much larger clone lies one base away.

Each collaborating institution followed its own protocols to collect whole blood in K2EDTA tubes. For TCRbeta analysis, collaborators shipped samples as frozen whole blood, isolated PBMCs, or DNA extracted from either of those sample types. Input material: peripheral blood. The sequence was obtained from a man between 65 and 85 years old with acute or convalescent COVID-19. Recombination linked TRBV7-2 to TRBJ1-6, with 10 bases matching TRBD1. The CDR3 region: CASSLRGQGSSPLHF. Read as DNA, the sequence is TGTGCCAGCAGCTTAAGGGGACAGGGGAGTTCACCCCTCCACTTT.